The entry below describes one T cell receptor beta chain. The antigen remains unidentified. This sample is drawn from a study of shared clonotypes between healthy human individuals. Study-wide results and limits: Generation of non-shared clonotypes was less probable than generation of clonotypes shared by all four donors.

This CDR3 spans 14 amino acids. Trimming removed 4 bases from V and 2 bases from J, with 12 bases in between. Germline V CDR1 and CDR2: SGHVS, FQNEAQ. Libraries were prepared by immunoSEQ multiplex PCR; TCRdb keeps only in-frame clonotypes and omits some of them. This table has roughly 410,000 clones, roughly 96% appearing once. This clonotype was sampled from a man aged 25-40 years in good health. The specimen was memory CD8+ T cells sorted from blood. This sample's subset: CD45RO+ cells pooled with CCR7-negative TemRA cells. V usage is TRBV7-8 and J usage is TRBJ2-7; TRBD1 might be the D (5 bases). CDR3 nucleotide sequence: TGTGCCAGCAGCTCCTGGGAACAGGCCTACGAGCAGTACTTC. Translating it yields CASSSWEQAYEQYF. The variable domain in full, completed from reference TRBV7-8 and TRBJ2-7, reads GAGVSQSPRYKVAKRGQDVALRCDPISGHVSLFWYQQALGQGPEFLTYFQNEAQLDKSGLPSDRFFAERPEGSVSTLKIQRTQQEDSAVYLCASSSWEQAYEQYFGPGTRLTVT.